Sequencing of this T cell receptor (beta chain) was carried out in a study of CD8 T cells in Susac syndrome. Random hexamers primed reverse transcription of 0.5 to 1 ug RNA. TCRdb used MiXCR to reprocess the immunoSEQ multiplex PCR reads, holding one entry per CDR3 protein. In the table there are under 25,000 distinct CDR3 sequences, 85% to 95% of which are singletons. With 6 bases clipped from V and 2 bases from J, the junction kept 6 bases outside the gene matches. Germline assignment: CDR1 MNHEY and CDR2 SVGAGI. This CDR3 contains 15 residues. What was sequenced was CD8+ T cells from PBMCs. The source of this sequence is a human donor in good health. The V call is TRBV6-5, the J call TRBJ2-1, with 8 bases matching TRBD1. CDR3 sequence reads: CASSLTGVPYNEQFF. DNA for the CDR3: TGTGCCAGCAGCCTGACAGGGGTCCCCTACAATGAGCAGTTCTTC.